The present entry profiles one T cell receptor (beta chain) with its context. This record comes from a study of Tregs in tolerant kidney transplant recipients. The data were produced by immunoSEQ multiplex PCR, yet TCRdb's version contains in-frame clones alone and is incomplete. Here the sample spans 75,000 to 85,000 clones, around 93% being singletons. Per the germline V gene, CDR1 is SGHRS and CDR2 is YFSETQ. Trimming at V came to 5 bases and at J to 5 bases, leaving 11 bases not matched to a gene. CDR3 size: 15 residues. The TCR was taken from a human donor who received a combined kidney and bone marrow transplant. The chain uses TRBV5-1 and TRBJ2-5, with 8 bases that match TRBD1. The specimen comprised Tregs from blood, sampled before the transplant. CDR3 bases: TGCGCCAGCAGATGGACAGGGATCATTGGGGAGACCCAGTACTTC. Translation gives CASRWTGIIGETQYF.